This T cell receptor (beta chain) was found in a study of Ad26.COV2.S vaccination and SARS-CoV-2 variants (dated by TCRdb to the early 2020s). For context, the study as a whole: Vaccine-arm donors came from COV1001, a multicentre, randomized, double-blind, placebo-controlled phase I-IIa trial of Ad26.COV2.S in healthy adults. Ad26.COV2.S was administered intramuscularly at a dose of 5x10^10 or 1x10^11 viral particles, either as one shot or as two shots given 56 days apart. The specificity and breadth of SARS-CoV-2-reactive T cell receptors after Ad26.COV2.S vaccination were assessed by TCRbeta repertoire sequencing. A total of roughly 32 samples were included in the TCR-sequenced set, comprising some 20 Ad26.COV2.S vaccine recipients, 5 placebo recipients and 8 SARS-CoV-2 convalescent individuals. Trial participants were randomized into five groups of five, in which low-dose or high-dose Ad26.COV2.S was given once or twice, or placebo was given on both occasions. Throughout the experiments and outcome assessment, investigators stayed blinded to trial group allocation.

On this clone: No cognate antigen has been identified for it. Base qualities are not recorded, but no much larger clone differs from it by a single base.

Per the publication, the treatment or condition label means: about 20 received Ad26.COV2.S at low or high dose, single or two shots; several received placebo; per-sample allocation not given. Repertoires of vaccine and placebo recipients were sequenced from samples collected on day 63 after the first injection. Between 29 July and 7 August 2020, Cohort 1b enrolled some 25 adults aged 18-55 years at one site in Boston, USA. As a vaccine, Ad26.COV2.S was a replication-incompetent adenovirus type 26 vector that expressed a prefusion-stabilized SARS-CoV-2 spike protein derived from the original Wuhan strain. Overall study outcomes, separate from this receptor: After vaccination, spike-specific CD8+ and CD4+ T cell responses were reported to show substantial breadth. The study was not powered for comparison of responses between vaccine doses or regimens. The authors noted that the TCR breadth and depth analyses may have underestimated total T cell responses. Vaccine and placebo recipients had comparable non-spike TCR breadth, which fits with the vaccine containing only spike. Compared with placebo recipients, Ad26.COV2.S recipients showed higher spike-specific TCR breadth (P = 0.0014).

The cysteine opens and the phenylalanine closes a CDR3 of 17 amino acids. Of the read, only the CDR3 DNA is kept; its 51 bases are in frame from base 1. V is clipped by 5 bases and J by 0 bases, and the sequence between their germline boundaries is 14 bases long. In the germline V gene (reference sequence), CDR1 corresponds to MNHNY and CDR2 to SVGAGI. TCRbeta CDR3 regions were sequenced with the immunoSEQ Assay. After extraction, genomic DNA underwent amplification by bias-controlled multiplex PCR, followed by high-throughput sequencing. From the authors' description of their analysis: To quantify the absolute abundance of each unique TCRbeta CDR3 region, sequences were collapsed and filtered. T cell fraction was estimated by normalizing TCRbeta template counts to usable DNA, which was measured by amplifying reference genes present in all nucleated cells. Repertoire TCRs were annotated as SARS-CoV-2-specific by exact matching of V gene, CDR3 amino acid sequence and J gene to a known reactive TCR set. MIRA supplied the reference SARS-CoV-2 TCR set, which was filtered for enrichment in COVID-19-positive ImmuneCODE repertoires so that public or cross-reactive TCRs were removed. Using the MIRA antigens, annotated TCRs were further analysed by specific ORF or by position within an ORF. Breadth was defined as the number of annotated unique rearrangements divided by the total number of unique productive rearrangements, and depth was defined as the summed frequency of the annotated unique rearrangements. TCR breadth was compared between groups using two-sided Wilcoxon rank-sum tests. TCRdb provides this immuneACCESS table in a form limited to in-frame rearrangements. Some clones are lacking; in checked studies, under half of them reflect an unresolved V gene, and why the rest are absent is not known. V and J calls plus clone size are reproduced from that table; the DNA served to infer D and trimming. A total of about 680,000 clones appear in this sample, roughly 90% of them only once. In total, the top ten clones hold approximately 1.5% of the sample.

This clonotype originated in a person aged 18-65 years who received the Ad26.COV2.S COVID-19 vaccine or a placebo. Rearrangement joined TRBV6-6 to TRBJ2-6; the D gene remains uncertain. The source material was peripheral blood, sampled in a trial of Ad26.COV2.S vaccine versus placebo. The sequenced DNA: TGTGCCAGCAGTCCCAGAGAGGCGCTCTCTGGGGCCAACGTCCTGACTTTC. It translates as CASSPREALSGANVLTF.